The following is a T cell receptor (beta chain) sequence with its context. Its target is unknown. The data were taken from a study of response to subunit inactivated influenza vaccine. From germline, CDR1 is DFQATT and CDR2 SNEGSKA (reference sequence). The CDR3 runs to 13 residues. Trimming stripped 3 bases from V and 7 bases from J, with 15 bases between. Study-level results: Researchers suggested that each seasonal influenza vaccination recruits few new T cells.

A single record per CDR3 protein comes from TCRdb applying MiXCR to the RT-PCR reads. The data show 650,000 to 800,000 distinct CDR3 sequences, with about 18% seen just once and 11% held by the top ten. Sequenced material: PBMCs from blood, taken roughly 5 days after vaccination. This clonotype originated in a man aged 50-60 years who received an inactivated influenza vaccine. The chain couples TRBV20-1 to TRBJ1-2; tentative D call: TRBD1 (5 bases). CDR3 sequence (DNA): TGCAGTGCTAGTACGGGGGTTTCCACTGGCTACACCTTC. Its translation is CSASTGVSTGYTF.